These T cell receptor beta chains were read from a single sample in a study of siplizumab effects on memory and regulatory T cells. Libraries were prepared by immunoSEQ multiplex PCR; TCRdb keeps only in-frame clonotypes and omits some of them. The sample shows some 110,000 clones, 93% of them seen only once. Source material: Tregs sorted from blood. The receptors derive from a human donor in good health. Both conserved end residues are trimmed from each CDR3.

j_gene | v_gene | CDR3aa
TRBJ2-7 | TRBV4-2 | ASSQATRAYEQY
TRBJ1-2 | TRBV5-4 | ASSPAGTGPYT
TRBJ2-7 | TRBV5-1 | ASSSGQPSYEQY
TRBJ2-1 | TRBV5-1 | ASSLSPKDYNEQF
TRBJ1-4 | TRBV10-2 | ASSEWGTEEKLF
TRBJ1-3 | TRBV12-2 | ASRLPTISGHYWNTIY
TRBJ2-7 | TRBV5-1 | ASQRGLPPYEQY
TRBJ2-1 | TRBV5-1 | ASSLAGLASGREQF
TRBJ2-5 | TRBV14 | ASSPTPQGETQY
TRBJ2-1 | TRBV19 | ASSIGAGLWKANEQF
TRBJ1-5 | TRBV15 | ATGREQPQH
TRBJ1-2 | TRBV2 | ASSREGGYT
TRBJ2-1 | TRBV5-4 | ASSSNPNSYNEQF
TRBJ2-5 | TRBV30 | AWRFTSGGQETQY
TRBJ1-1 | TRBV30 | AWSRGLNTEAF
TRBJ2-7 | TRBV30 | AWRRWEAAAEQY
TRBJ2-7 | TRBV7-2 | ASSLGGTGEYEQY
TRBJ1-1 | TRBV5-4 | ASSLDQNTEAF
TRBJ2-3 | TRBV7-9 | ASSPHTPGQGGDTQY
TRBJ1-1 | TRBV11-1 | ASSPRGLDVTEAF
TRBJ2-1 | TRBV7-8 | ASSLVGLGRGNEQF
TRBJ2-3 | TRBV9 | ASSVGQGVLPDTQY
TRBJ1-5 | TRBV2 | ASCWGVGPNQPQH
TRBJ2-5 | TRBV9 | ASNRGGKETQY
TRBJ1-1 | TRBV9 | ASSEQSQNTEAF
TRBJ1-2 | TRBV6-4 | ASSGGQGFAGYT
TRBJ1-5 | TRBV6-1 | ASRTDFAEPQH
TRBJ1-2 | TRBV7-9 | ASSILGQRGYYGYT
TRBJ2-3 | TRBV11-3 | ASSLDGGTQY
TRBJ2-2 | TRBV6-1 | ASIRAANTGELF
TRBJ1-3 | TRBV7-9 | ASSGWLRGNTIY
TRBJ1-5 | TRBV2 | ASRGPNSWGNQPQH
TRBJ2-1 | TRBV2 | ASSEAARLAGAPNEQF
TRBJ1-1 | TRBV25-1 | ASSLQGSAGTEAF
TRBJ2-2 | TRBV5-6 | ASSLWHTGELF
TRBJ2-3 | TRBV11-3 | ASSFGGGDTDTQY
TRBJ2-7 | TRBV27 | ASSLFFGKENEQY
TRBJ1-5 | TRBV21-1 | ASRNRGGCSNQPQH
TRBJ2-1 | TRBV7-9 | ASSLKGAHEQF
TRBJ1-4 | TRBV9 | ASSGTGKEKLF
TRBJ1-1 | TRBV27 | ASSTGPTEAF
TRBJ1-1 | TRBV9 | ASSVGTLNTEAF
TRBJ2-5 | TRBV9 | ASSVAEAETQY
TRBJ1-4 | TRBV6-1 | ASNPYFGREKLF
TRBJ1-2 | TRBV13 | ASRLRSGAKSYGYT
TRBJ2-7 | TRBV30 | AWSAQIIYEQY
TRBJ1-1 | TRBV6-1 | ASSWETNTEAF
TRBJ2-1 | TRBV7-2 | ASSPRGDEQF
TRBJ2-7 | TRBV9 | ASSVGHTYEQY
TRBJ1-1 | TRBV5-4 | ASSLEAGARTEAF
TRBJ2-5 | TRBV7-9 | ASSILAGGHRLEKETQY
TRBJ2-3 | TRBV19 | ASKREGLGSGTQY